Following are 10 T cell receptor beta chains from one sample sequenced in a study of blood T cell repertoires in COVID-19. Data came from immunoSEQ multiplex PCR; TCRdb stores just in-frame clones and leaves some out. The table records hundreds of thousands of clones, 80% to 90% of them present only once. The sequenced sample consisted of peripheral blood. The receptors derive from a woman aged 30 to 39 with active or convalescent COVID-19.

The chain combines TRBV18 with TRBJ1-4; D unclear. The CDR3 is made up of 15 amino acids. Germline loops: CDR1 KGHSH, CDR2 LQKENI. The V gene lost 4 bases and the J gene lost 0 bases, with 9 bases spanning the gap. DNA for the CDR3: TGTGCCAGCTCACTAAAGACAACAACTAATGAAAAACTGTTTTTT. Translating it yields CASSLKTTTNEKLFF.

The chain uses TRBV5-1 and TRBJ1-1, with 7 bases identical to TRBD1. Germline CDR1 and CDR2: SGHRS and YFSETQ. The CDR3 is 13 amino acids. The J segment lost 4 bases and the V segment lost 3 bases, leaving 3 bases of the junction unmatched. The chain's CDR3 is CASSSTGSTEAFF. CDR3 DNA sequence: TGCGCCAGCAGCTCGACAGGGTCCACTGAAGCTTTCTTT.

The sample holds one count of this clone. The chain is built from TRBV5-8 and TRBJ2-7, with D possibly TRBD1 on 5 matching bases. There are 16 residues in the CDR3. The germline gives CDR1 SGHTS, CDR2 YDEGEE. The V end was cut by 2 bases, the J end by 0 bases, with 15 bases between. In DNA, the CDR3 is TGTGCCAGCAGCTTCCACCCCCGGCAGGGCTCCTACGAGCAGTACTTC. Its translation: CASSFHPRQGSYEQYF.

This clone was detected once. This sequence joins TRBV5-6 and TRBJ1-1, with TRBD1 as a possible D gene (5 bases). Germline-derived CDR1 and CDR2 are SGHDT and YYEEEE. V lost 4 bases and J lost 4, with 14 bases in between. The CDR3 sequence is 14 residues long. CDR3 sequence (DNA): TGTGCCAGCAGCCCCAGGGTCGTCGGCACTGAAGCTTTCTTT. It encodes CASSPRVVGTEAFF.

V gene TRBV3-1 (or the pseudogene TRBV3-2) combines with J gene TRBJ1-2; D remains unclear. V lost 1 base and J 6 bases, leaving 6 bases between the germline ends. CDR3 length equals 12 residues. Germline V CDR1 and CDR2: LGHDT, YNNKEL (reference sequence). In DNA form, the CDR3 reads TGTGCCAGCAGCCAAGTTTCAAATGGCTACACCTTC. It is translated as CASSQVSNGYTF.

This sequence joins TRBV11-2 and TRBJ1-6; tentative D call: TRBD1 (5 bases). Per the germline V gene, CDR1 is SGHAT and CDR2 is FQNNGV. The CDR3 runs to 12 residues. The V end was cut by 2 bases, the J end by 13 bases, with 9 bases between. The CDR3 is CASSLRGLPLHF. The DNA for the CDR3 is TGTGCCAGCAGCTTACGGGGGTTGCCCCTCCACTTT. Variable domain in full (rest from reference TRBV11-2 and TRBJ1-6): EAGVAQSPRYKIIEKRQSVAFWCNPISGHATLYWYQQILGQGPKLLIQFQNNGVVDDSQLPKDRFSAERLKGVDSTLKIQPAKLEDSAVYLCASSLRGLPLHFGNGTRLTVT.

This clone has more than one count but fewer than ten. J is TRBJ2-7 and V is TRBV5-6, with D possibly being TRBD1 (5 bases). With 0 bases removed from V and 2 bases from J, the gap between germline ends came to 18 bases. Germline CDR1 SGHDT, CDR2 YYEEEE. The CDR3 spans 17 residues. In DNA form, the CDR3 reads TGTGCCAGCAGCTTGGCCCAATCGAGGCCAGGGCCCTACGAGCAGTACTTC. This sequence encodes CASSLAQSRPGPYEQYF.

V usage is TRBV11-2 and J usage is TRBJ1-3, with D perhaps matching TRBD1 (6 bases). CDR1 is SGHAT, CDR2 FQNNGV, per germline. V was pared by 0 bases and J by 0 bases, with 18 bases between. This CDR3 has 19 amino acids. CDR3 region: CASSLDRSRGGLSGNTIYF. CDR3 nucleotides: TGTGCCAGCAGCTTAGACCGAAGTCGGGGGGGGCTCTCTGGAAACACCATATATTTT.

The chain joins TRBV7-9 to TRBJ1-4; D possibly corresponds to TRBD1 (5 bases). This CDR3 region has 13 residues. Germline V CDR1 and CDR2: SEHNR, FQNEAQ (reference sequence). Between the trimmed V and J ends, which lost 6 bases and 7 bases, there was a span of 12 bases. The CDR3 reads CASRESGGEKLFF. CDR3 nucleotide sequence: TGTGCCAGCAGGGAGAGCGGGGGTGAAAAACTGTTTTTT.

The chain carries TRBV29-1 and TRBJ1-3; D possibly corresponds to TRBD1 (5 bases). Trimming removed 6 bases at V and 1 base at J, with 7 bases between. The germline V gene encodes CDR1 SQVTM and CDR2 ANQGSEA. The CDR3 spans 12 residues. CDR3 region: CSVQASGNTIYF. CDR3 coding DNA: TGCAGCGTACAGGCTTCTGGAAACACCATATATTTT.